This is a list of T cell receptor beta chains from one sample in a study of blood T cell repertoires in COVID-19. Only in-frame clones appear in the TCRdb table, and some are missing; sequencing was by immunoSEQ multiplex PCR. The top ten clones hold about 45% of a sample with more than 50,000 clones, 65% to 80% of them seen once. What was sequenced was peripheral blood. These receptors were obtained from a man aged 65 to 79 with active or convalescent COVID-19. The CDR3 runs from the conserved cysteine through the conserved F or W. Fields, in order: V gene, clone size, D gene, J gene, CDR3 DNA, CDR3 protein. D genes are given only for firm matches. Part of the rows lack a size; the others show once, few, many or a class for expanded clones.

TRBV9	-	TRBD2	TRBJ2-2	TGTGCCAGCAGCACCACTAGCGGAGGGGCCTGGGGCACCGGGGAGCTGTTTTTT	CASSTTSGGAWGTGELFF
TRBV19	-	TRBD1	TRBJ1-2	TGTGCCAGTGGGGACAGTTCTAGCTATGGCTACACCTTC	CASGDSSSYGYTF
TRBV6-5	-	-	TRBJ1-1	TGTGCCAGCAGTTACCCTAGACAGGACATGAACACTGAAGCTTTCTTT	CASSYPRQDMNTEAFF
TRBV7-3	once	-	TRBJ2-5	TGTGCCAGCAGCCCAGGGAGGTGGGCAGAGACCCAGTACTTC	CASSPGRWAETQYF
TRBV6-1	-	TRBD1	TRBJ2-7	TGTGCCAGCAGTGGACCACAGGGGCGCCTGCTCTACGAGCAGTACTTC	CASSGPQGRLLYEQYF
TRBV19	-	TRBD2	TRBJ2-1	TGTGCCAGTAGGACTAGCGGCCCCTCCTACAATGAGCAGTTCTTC	CASRTSGPSYNEQFF
TRBV11-2	-	TRBD2	TRBJ2-1	TGTGCCAGCAGCTTGCCCGGGACTAGCGGGAGTACCTCCTACAATGAGCAGTTCTTC	CASSLPGTSGSTSYNEQFF
TRBV27	-	-	TRBJ1-2	TGTGCCAGCAGTTTATCGGGCTCCGCGGGTGGCTACACCTTC	CASSLSGSAGGYTF
TRBV29-1	-	TRBD1	TRBJ1-6	TGCAGCGTTCAGACAGGGACAGGAAGCAATTCACCCCTCCACTTT	CSVQTGTGSNSPLHF
TRBV30	-	TRBD1	TRBJ2-5	TGTGCCTGGAGTTCCGGGACAGGGGTGCAGACCCAGTACTTC	CAWSSGTGVQTQYF
TRBV5-1	few	-	TRBJ2-2	TGCGCCAGCAGCTTGAATCCAGGGGCGGACGGGGAGCTGTTTTTT	CASSLNPGADGELFF
TRBV27	-	TRBD1	TRBJ2-3	TGTGCCAGCACCTTTCCACAGGGGTCAGGTACGCAGTATTTT	CASTFPQGSGTQYF
TRBV12-3/TRBV12-4	-	-	TRBJ1-1	TGTGCCAGCAGTTTAGACCGACACGCTGAAGCTTTCTTT	CASSLDRHAEAFF
TRBV7-2	-	TRBD2	TRBJ2-1	TGTGCCAGCAGACCTGGGACTAGCTGGAATTCAGAGCAGTTCTTC	CASRPGTSWNSEQFF
TRBV5-6	-	TRBD2	TRBJ2-3	TGTGCCAGCAGGACCCCGGGACTAGCGGGAGAAACAGATACGCAGTATTTT	CASRTPGLAGETDTQYF
TRBV11-3	-	TRBD1	TRBJ1-1	TGTGCCAGCAGCTTAGTAGGGGGTAACAGGGGAATCTTAAACACTGAAGCTTTCTTT	CASSLVGGNRGILNTEAFF
TRBV6-4	-	-	TRBJ2-3	TGTGCCAGCAGTGACCTAAGCACAGATACGCAGTATTTT	CASSDLSTDTQYF
TRBV19	-	TRBD1	TRBJ1-1	TGTGCCAGTATCAGACAGGGTAACACTGAAGCTTTCTTT	CASIRQGNTEAFF
TRBV6-2/TRBV6-3	-	TRBD2	TRBJ2-7	TGTGCCAGCAGTTCGACTAGCCCCTACGAGCAGTACTTC	CASSSTSPYEQYF